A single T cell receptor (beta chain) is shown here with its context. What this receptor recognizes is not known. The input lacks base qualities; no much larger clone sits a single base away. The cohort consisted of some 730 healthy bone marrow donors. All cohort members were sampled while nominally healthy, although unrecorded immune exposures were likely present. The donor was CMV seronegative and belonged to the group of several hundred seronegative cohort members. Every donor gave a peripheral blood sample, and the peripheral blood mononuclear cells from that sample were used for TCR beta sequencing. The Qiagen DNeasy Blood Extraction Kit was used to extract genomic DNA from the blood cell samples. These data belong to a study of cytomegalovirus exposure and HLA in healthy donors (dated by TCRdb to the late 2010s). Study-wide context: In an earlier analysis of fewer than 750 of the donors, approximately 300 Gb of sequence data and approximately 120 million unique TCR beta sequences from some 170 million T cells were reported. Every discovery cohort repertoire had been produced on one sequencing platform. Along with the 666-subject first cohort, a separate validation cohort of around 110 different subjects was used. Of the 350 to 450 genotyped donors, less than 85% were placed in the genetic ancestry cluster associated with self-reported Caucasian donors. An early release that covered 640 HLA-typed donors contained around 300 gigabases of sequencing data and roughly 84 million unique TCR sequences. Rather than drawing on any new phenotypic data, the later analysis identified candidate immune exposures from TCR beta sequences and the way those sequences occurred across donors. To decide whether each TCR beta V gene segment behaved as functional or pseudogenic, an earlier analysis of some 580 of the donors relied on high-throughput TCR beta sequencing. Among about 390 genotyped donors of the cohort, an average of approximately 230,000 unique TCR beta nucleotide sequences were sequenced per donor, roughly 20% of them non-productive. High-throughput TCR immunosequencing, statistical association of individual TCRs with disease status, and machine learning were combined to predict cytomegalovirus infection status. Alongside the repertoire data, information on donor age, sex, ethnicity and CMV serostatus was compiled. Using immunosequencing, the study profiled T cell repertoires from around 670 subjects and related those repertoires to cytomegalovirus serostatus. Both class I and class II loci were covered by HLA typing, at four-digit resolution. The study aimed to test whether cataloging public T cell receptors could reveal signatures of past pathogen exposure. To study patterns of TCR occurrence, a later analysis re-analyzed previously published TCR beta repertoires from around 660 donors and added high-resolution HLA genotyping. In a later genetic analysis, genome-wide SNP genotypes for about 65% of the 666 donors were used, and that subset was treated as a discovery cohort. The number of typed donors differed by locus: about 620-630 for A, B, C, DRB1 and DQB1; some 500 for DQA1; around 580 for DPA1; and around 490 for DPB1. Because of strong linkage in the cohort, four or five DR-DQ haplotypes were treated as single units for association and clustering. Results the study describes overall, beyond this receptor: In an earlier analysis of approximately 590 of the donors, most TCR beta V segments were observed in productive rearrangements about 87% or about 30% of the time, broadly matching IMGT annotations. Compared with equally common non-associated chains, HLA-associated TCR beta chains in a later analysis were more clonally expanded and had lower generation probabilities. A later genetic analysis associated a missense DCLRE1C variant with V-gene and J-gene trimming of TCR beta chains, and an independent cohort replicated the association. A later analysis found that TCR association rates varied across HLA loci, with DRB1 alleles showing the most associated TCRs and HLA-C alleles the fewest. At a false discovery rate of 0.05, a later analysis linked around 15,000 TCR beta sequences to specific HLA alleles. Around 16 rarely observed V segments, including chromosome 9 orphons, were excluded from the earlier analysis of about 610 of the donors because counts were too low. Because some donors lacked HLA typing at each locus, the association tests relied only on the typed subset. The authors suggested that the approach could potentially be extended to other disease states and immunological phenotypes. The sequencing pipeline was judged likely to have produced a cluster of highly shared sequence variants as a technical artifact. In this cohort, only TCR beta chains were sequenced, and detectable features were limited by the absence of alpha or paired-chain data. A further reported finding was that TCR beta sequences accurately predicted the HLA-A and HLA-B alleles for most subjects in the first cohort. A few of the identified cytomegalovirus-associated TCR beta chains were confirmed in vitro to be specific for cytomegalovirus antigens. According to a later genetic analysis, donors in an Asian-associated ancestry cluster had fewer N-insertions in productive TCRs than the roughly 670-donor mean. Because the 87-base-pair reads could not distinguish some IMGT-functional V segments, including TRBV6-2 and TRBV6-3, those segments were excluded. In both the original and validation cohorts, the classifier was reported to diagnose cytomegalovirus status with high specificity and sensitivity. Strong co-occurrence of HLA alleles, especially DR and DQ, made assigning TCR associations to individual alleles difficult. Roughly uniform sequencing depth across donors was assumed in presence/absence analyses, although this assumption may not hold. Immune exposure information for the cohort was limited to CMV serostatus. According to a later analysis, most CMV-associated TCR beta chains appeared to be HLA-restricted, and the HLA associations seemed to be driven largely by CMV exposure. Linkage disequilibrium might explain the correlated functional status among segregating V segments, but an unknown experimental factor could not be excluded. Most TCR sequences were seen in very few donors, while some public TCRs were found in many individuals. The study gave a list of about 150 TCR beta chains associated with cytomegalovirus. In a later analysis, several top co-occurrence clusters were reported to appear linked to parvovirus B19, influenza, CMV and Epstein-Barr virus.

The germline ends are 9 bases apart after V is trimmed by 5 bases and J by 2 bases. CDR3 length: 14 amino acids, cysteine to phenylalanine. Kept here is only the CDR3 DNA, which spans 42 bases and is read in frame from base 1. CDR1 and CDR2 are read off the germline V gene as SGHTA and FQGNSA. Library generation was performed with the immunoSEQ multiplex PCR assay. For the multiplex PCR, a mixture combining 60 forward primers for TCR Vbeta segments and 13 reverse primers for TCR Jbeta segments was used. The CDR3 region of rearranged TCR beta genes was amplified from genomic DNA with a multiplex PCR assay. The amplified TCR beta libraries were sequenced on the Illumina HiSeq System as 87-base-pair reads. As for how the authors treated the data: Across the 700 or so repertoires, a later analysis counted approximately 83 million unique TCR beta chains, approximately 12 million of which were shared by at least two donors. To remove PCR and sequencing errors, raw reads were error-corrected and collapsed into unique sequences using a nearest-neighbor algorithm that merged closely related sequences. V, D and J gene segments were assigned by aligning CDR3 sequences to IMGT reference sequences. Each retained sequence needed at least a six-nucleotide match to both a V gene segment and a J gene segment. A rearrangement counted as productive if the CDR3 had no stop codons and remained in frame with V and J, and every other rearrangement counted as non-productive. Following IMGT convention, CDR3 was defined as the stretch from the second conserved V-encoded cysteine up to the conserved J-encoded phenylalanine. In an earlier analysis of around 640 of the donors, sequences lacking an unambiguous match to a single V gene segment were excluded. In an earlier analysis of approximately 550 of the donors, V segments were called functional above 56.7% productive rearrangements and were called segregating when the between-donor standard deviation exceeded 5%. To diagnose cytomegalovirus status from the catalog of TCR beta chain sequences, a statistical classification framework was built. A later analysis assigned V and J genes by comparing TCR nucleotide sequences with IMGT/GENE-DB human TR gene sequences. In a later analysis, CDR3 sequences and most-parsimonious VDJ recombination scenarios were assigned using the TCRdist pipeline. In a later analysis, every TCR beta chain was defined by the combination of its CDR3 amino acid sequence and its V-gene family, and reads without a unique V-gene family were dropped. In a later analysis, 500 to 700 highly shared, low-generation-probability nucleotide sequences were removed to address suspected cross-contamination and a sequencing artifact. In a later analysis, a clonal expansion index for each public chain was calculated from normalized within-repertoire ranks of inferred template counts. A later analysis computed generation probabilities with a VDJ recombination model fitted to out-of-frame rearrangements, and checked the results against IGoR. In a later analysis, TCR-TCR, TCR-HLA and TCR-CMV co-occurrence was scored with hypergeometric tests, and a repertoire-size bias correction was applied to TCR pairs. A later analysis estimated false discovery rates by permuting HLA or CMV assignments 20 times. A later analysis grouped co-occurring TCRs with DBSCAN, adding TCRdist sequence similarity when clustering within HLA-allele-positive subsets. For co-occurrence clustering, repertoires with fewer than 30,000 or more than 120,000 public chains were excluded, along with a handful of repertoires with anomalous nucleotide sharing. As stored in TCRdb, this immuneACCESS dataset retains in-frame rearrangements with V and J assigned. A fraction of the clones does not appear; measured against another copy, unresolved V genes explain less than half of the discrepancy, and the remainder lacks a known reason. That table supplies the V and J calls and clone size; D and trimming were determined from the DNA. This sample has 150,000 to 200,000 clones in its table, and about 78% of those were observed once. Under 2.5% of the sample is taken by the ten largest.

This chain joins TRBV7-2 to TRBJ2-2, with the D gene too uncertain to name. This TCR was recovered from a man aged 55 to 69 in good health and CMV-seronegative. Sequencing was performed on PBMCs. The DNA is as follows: TGTGCCAGCAGCCTGGGCCTAAACACCGGGGAGCTGTTTTTT. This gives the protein CASSLGLNTGELFF.